Listed below are T cell receptor beta chains from one sample, sequenced in a study of T cell repertoires in cytomegalovirus infection. For these TCRs, the target antigens are not known. TCRdb re-called the reads with MiXCR, one entry per CDR3 protein. The table records about 890,000 distinct CDR3 sequences, 31% of them present only once. The sequencing here drew on cultured CD8+ T cells from PBMCs, taken from culture after CMV antigen stimulation. The receptor source for this set is a human donor in good health (CMV status not recorded). Some clones in this sample may be carry-over from other donors' samples. Both conserved end residues are part of each CDR3. The D gene is left open where the match is weak. Size values are once, few and many counts, or a class for expanded clones, and some rows have none.

D,size,V,J,CDR3,DNA
.,many,TRBV27,TRBJ1-1,CATRQENTEAFF,TGTGCCACCCGACAGGAGAACACTGAAGCTTTCTTT
TRBD1,.,TRBV5-1,TRBJ2-7,CASFSGTGDEGQYF,TGCGCCAGCTTTTCCGGGACAGGGGATGAAGGGCAGTACTTC
.,.,TRBV2,TRBJ2-3,CASQVPVSSTDTQYF,TGTGCCAGCCAGGTCCCGGTCTCTAGCACAGATACGCAGTATTTT
.,.,TRBV10-3,TRBJ2-5,CAISEFRQETQYF,TGTGCCATCAGTGAGTTTAGGCAAGAGACCCAGTACTTC
TRBD1,.,TRBV20-1,TRBJ1-1,CSAAQGGLTEAFF,TGCAGTGCGGCCCAGGGGGGGCTCACTGAAGCTTTCTTT
TRBD1,many,TRBV9,TRBJ1-1,CASSSTGGGTEAFF,TGTGCCAGCAGCTCTACAGGGGGAGGCACTGAAGCTTTCTTT
TRBD1,few,TRBV12-3/TRBV12-4,TRBJ2-5,CASRRLGTEETETQYF,TGTGCCAGCAGGCGTCTCGGGACAGAGGAAACAGAGACCCAGTACTTC
TRBD1,few,TRBV11-2,TRBJ1-5,CASSERQGIQPQHF,TGTGCCAGCAGCGAGAGACAGGGGATTCAGCCCCAGCATTTT
TRBD2,many,TRBV4-1,TRBJ2-1,CASSQDGGGYNEQFF,TGCGCCAGCAGCCAAGATGGGGGGGGATACAATGAGCAGTTCTTC
.,.,TRBV2,TRBJ1-1,CASSDPSGPRPANTEAFF,TGTGCCAGCAGTGACCCTTCCGGGCCCAGACCAGCAAACACTGAAGCTTTCTTT
.,.,TRBV7-4,TRBJ1-4,CASSSQRQGRSNEKLFF,TGTGCCAGCAGCTCCCAGAGGCAGGGACGGTCTAATGAAAAACTGTTTTTT
.,few,TRBV7-2,TRBJ2-7,CASSLIADYTEQYF,TGTGCCAGCAGCTTAATTGCAGACTACACGGAGCAGTACTTC
.,many,TRBV7-6,TRBJ2-7,CASSPGNYEQYF,TGTGCCAGCAGCCCCGGGAACTACGAGCAGTACTTC
.,.,TRBV15,TRBJ1-2,CATSREVLRDAGNYGCTF,TGTGCCACCAGCAGAGAGGTCTTAAGGGACGCCGGAAACTATGGCTGCACCTTC
.,.,TRBV10-3,TRBJ2-3,CAIRIKAGSTDTQYF,TGTGCCATCAGAATAAAAGCGGGCAGCACAGATACGCAGTATTTT
TRBD1,few,TRBV3-1,TRBJ2-1,CASSRNRGAEQFF,TGTGCCAGCAGCCGCAACAGGGGAGCCGAGCAGTTCTTC
.,.,TRBV7-2,TRBJ1-6,CACSPEGYSYNSPLHF,TGTGCCTGCAGCCCGGAGGGCTACTCCTATAATTCACCCCTCCACTTT
.,.,TRBV7-6,TRBJ2-7,CASGLQGYEQYF,TGTGCCAGCGGCTTACAGGGTTACGAGCAGTACTTC
.,.,TRBV9,TRBJ2-3,CASSVDSKAGDTQYF,TGTGCCAGCAGCGTAGACTCCAAGGCGGGAGATACGCAGTATTTT
.,few,TRBV7-8,TRBJ2-6,CASSLIGSGANVLTF,TGTGCCAGCAGCTTAATCGGCTCTGGGGCCAACGTCCTGACTTTC
.,many,TRBV7-8,TRBJ1-4,CASSLSGNRNEKLFF,TGTGCCAGCAGCCTATCGGGGAACCGTAATGAAAAACTGTTTTTT
.,few,TRBV4-1,TRBJ2-7,CASSPRVSYEQYF,TGCGCCAGCAGCCCTCGGGTCTCCTACGAGCAGTACTTC